The next 3 T cell receptor beta chains were all read from a single sample in a study of OX40 agonist ivuxolimab in advanced cancers. The protocol was immunoSEQ multiplex PCR, while the TCRdb copy is restricted to in-frame clones and leaves out a portion. The sample yields more than 30,000 clones, about 88% seen once. The specimen was CD4+ or CD8+ T cells sorted from blood, collected in a trial of the OX40 agonist ivuxolimab. The receptors stem from an adult with an advanced solid tumor such as melanoma, head and neck, liver or kidney cancer.

V gene TRBV27 combines with J gene TRBJ2-7; tentatively, D is TRBD2 (7 bases). The germline V gene encodes CDR1 MNHEY and CDR2 SMNVEV (reference sequence). CDR3 length: 14 residues. Trimming left V 8 bases short and J 1 base short, with 15 bases between. The CDR3: CASRKGGSSYEQYF. As DNA, the CDR3 is TGTGCCAGCCGGAAGGGGGGGAGTTCCTACGAGCAGTACTTC.

The chain carries TRBV7-9 and TRBJ2-5, with 9 bases that match TRBD2. V lost 5 bases to trimming and J lost 4 bases; unmatched junction nucleotides: 8. Germline CDR1 SEHNR, CDR2 FQNEAQ (reference sequence). The CDR3 has 15 amino acids. Written as DNA, the CDR3 is TGTGCCAGCAGCCGCGGAGCGGGGGGCACAGAGACCCAGTACTTC. Residues: CASSRGAGGTETQYF.

The chain uses TRBV5-4 and TRBJ1-2; 7 nucleotides match TRBD1. The length of the CDR3 is 13 residues. In germline, CDR1 is SGHNT, CDR2 YYREEE (reference sequence). Losses at the gene ends were 4 bases for V and 5 bases for J; bases not matched to a gene: 5. CDR3 sequence reads: CASSRDRAYGYTF. CDR3 DNA sequence: TGTGCCAGCAGCCGAGACAGGGCGTATGGCTACACCTTC.